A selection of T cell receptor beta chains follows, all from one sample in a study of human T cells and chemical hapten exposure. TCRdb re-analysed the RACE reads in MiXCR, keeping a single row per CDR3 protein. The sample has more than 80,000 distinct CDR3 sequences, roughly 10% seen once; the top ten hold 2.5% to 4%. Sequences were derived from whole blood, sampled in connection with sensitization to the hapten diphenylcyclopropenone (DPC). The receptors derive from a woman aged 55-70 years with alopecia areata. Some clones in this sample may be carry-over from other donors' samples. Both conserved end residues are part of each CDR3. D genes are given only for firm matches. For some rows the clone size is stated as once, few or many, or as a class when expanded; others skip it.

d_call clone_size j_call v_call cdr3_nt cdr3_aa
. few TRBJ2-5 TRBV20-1 TGCAGTGCAAGGCTAGGGCAAGAGACCCAGTACTTC CSARLGQETQYF
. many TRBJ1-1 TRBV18 TGTGCCAGCTCACCACCGGGGCACCGGGGAGCTTTCTTT CASSPPGHRGAFF
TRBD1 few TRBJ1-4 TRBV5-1 TGCGCCAGCAGCCCACAGGGGGCCGAAAAACTGTTTTTT CASSPQGAEKLFF
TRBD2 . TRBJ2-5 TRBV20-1 TGCAGTGCTAGCGGGGGGAACAAAGAGACCCAGTACTTC CSASGGNKETQYF
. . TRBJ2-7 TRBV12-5 TGTGCTAGTGAAGGGACGGTTTACTACGAGCAGTACTTC CASEGTVYYEQYF
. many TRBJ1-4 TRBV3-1 TGTGCCAGCAGCCAGGCAATGGTGGATTCTAATGAAAAACTGTTTTTT CASSQAMVDSNEKLFF
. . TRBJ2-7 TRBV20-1 TGCAGTGCCCCCGAGACAGGTACCTACGAGCAGTACTTC CSAPETGTYEQYF
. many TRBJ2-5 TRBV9 TGTGCCAGCAGCGTATGGGGGAGCAGCGGAGAGACCCAGTACTTC CASSVWGSSGETQYF
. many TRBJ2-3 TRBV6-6 TGTGCCAGCAGTTACGAGGGCGTCGTAACAGATACGCAGTATTTT CASSYEGVVTDTQYF
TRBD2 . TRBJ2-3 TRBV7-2 TGTGCCAGCAGCGCCATAGCGGGATCCACAGATACGCAGTATTTT CASSAIAGSTDTQYF
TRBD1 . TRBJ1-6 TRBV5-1 TGCGCCAGCAGCGGGGGACAGCCTGGTAATTCACCCCTCCACTTT CASSGGQPGNSPLHF
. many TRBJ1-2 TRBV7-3 TGTGCCAGCAGCTTTGGCGGTGGTGCACTCCTGGGGGCTAACTATGGCTACACCTTC CASSFGGGALLGANYGYTF
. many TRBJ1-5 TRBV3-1 TGTGCCAGCAGCGGGACGAGCAGCAATCAGCCCCAGCATTTT CASSGTSSNQPQHF
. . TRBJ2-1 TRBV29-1 TGCAGCGTTGGAGCTAGCTGGAATGAGCAGTTCTTC CSVGASWNEQFF
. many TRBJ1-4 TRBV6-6 TGTGCCAGCATTAAGGGCGAGGATCGAAAACTGTTTTTT CASIKGEDRKLFF
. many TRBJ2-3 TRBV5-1 TGCGCCAGCAGCCCCAGGGAAGATACGCAGTATTTT CASSPREDTQYF
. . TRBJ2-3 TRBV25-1 TGTGCCAGCAGTGAATACGGTTTCGGGATTGGTAAAGATACGCAGTATTTT CASSEYGFGIGKDTQYF
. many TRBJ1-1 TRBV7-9 TGTGCCAGCACCATCCCTTTCCCGGGGGCAGGGGCTGAAGCTTTCTTT CASTIPFPGAGAEAFF
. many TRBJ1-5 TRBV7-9 TGTGCCAGCAGCCAAACGACACCTAGCAATCAGCCCCAGCATTTT CASSQTTPSNQPQHF
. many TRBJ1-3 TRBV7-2 TGTGCCAGCAACCTCAACCCGGGAGGGGCCATATATTTT CASNLNPGGAIYF
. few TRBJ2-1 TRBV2 TGTGCCAGTGGACGGAACCTTTACAATGAGCAGTTCTTC CASGRNLYNEQFF
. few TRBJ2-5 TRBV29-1 TGCAGCGTTGCGAGGGGCGATCAAGAGACCCAGTACTTC CSVARGDQETQYF
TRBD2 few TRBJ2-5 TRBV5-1 TGCGCCAGCAGCTCCACCTTAGCGGGGGCCCAAGAGACCCAGTACTTC CASSSTLAGAQETQYF
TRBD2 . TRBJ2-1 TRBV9 TGTGCCAGCAGCGTTCCGGGACTAGCGAGGGTCAATGAGCAGTTCTTC CASSVPGLARVNEQFF
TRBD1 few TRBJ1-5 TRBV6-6 TGTGCCAGCAGTAGACAGGGGGCAGATCAGCCCCAGCATTTT CASSRQGADQPQHF
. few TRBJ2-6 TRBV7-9 TGTGCCAGCAGCTCCCCCACAACGTGGGGGGCTGGGGCCAACGTCCTGACTTTC CASSSPTTWGAGANVLTF
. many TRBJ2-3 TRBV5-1 TGCGCCAGCAGCGGACTATTGGGCACAGATACGCAGTATTTT CASSGLLGTDTQYF
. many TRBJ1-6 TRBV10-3 TGTGCCATCAGAGAAGGAGGGAATAATTCACCCCTCCACTTT CAIREGGNNSPLHF
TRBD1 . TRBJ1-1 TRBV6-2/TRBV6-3 TGTGCCAGCAGTTCCGCGGGACAGGTTTTGAACACTGAAGCTTTCTTT CASSSAGQVLNTEAFF
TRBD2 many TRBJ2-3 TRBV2 TGTGCCAGCGTGCCACGGCGGGGGACGATGAGGGCGACAGATACGCAGTATTTT CASVPRRGTMRATDTQYF
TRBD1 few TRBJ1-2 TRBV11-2 TGTGCCAGCGGACAGGGGTCTTTCTATGGCTACACCTTC CASGQGSFYGYTF
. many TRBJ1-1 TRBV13 TGTGCCAGCAGCTCGGGCCCAGACACTGAAGCTTTCTTT CASSSGPDTEAFF
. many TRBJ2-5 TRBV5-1 TGCGCCAGCAGCTTGGCGGGGAACCGAGAGACCCAGTACTTC CASSLAGNRETQYF
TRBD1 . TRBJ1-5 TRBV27 TGTGCCAGCAGTCCGACAGGGGGTAGTCAGCCCCAGCATTTT CASSPTGGSQPQHF
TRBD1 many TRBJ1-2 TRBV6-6 TGTGCCACGGTACTAAGACAGGGGGCGTTTGGCTACACCTTC CATVLRQGAFGYTF
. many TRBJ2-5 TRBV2 TGTGCCAGCAGCGCTCTCCAAGAGACCCAGTACTTC CASSALQETQYF
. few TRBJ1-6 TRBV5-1 TGCGCCAGCAGCTGGACGGACAGCTTCTCTTATAATTCACCCCTCCACTTT CASSWTDSFSYNSPLHF
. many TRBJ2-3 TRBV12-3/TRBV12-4 TGTGCCAGCAGTTTCGGGTACGGTGGGATGACAGATACGCAGTATTTT CASSFGYGGMTDTQYF
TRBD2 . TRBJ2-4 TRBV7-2 TGTGCCAGCAGCTTAGCGGCTAGCGGGGCCAAAAACATTCAGTACTTC CASSLAASGAKNIQYF
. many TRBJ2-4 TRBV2 TGTGCCAGCAGTGAAGGGTTAGCCAAAAACATTCAGTACTTC CASSEGLAKNIQYF
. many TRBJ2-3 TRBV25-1 TGTGCCAGCAGTGATTCAAAGGGGGGGAGGACAGATACGCAGTATTTT CASSDSKGGRTDTQYF
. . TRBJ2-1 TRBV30 TGTGCCTGGAGTGTTGCTGGCGAGCAGTTCTTC CAWSVAGEQFF
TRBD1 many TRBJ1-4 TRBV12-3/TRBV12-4 TGTGCCAGCAGTGGGCAGGCAGGGGGAAATGAAAAACTGTTTTTT CASSGQAGGNEKLFF
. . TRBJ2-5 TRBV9 TGTGCCAGCAGCTCAGGGGGGGCCCCAGAGACCCAGTACTTC CASSSGGAPETQYF
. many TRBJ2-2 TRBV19 TGTGCCAGTAGTATGAGACTGGACACCGGGGAGCTGTTTTTT CASSMRLDTGELFF
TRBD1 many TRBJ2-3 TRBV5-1 TGCGCCAGCGGGACAGGGGGCTTAGATACGCAGTATTTT CASGTGGLDTQYF
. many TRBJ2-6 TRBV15 TGTGCCACCAGCAGGGCAATATCTGGGGCCAACGTCCTGACTTTC CATSRAISGANVLTF